This T cell receptor (beta chain) comes out of a study of beta chain features in type 1 diabetes (dated by TCRdb to the late 2010s). Some background on the complete study: Patients and healthy donors did not differ in mean age, gender distribution, total cell number or subset yield. A total of under 120,000,000 sorted cells were examined across all samples, and RNA yield correlated strongly with the number of cells per subset. The study compared the TCRB repertoires of sorted circulating CD4+ T cell subsets in recently diagnosed type 1 diabetes patients with those in matched healthy donors. Whereas all 30 or so donors provided naive and central memory subsets, regulatory and stem cell-like memory subsets were isolated from just 8 patients and roughly eight healthy donors. Points the paper makes about the study in general: A moderate but significant shortening of TCRB CDR3 length was observed in type 1 diabetes patients in all four CD4+ subsets. Fewer insertions and more nucleotide deletions at VDJ recombination sites were observed in patients with type 1 diabetes, implying thymic rearrangement abnormalities. Because the HLA sub-analyses included only small numbers of individuals, any influence of HLA type on TCRB rearrangement was left unresolved. Shorter templates might be favored by PCR, yet because patient and control samples were amplified and corrected together, any such skew would affect both groups equally. Naive, central memory and regulatory TCRB repertoires appeared more similar among patients than among healthy donors. Because cDNA was sequenced instead of genomic DNA, activated cells with high expression could be over-represented, although the groups did not differ in activation or CD3 levels.

Each donor gave one peripheral blood draw, averaging approximately 0.12 L, which was collected into heparinised tubes. A BD FACSAria II was used to sort naive, central memory, regulatory and stem cell-like memory CD4+ T cells with a panel that included CD45RO, CCR7, CD25, CD127, CD95 and CD27. Every sorted population had a purity above 95%. PBMCs were isolated right away by Lymphoprep density gradient centrifugation and were stained directly, without culture. So that batch effects would be minimized, each experiment stained and sorted samples in pairs, pairing one healthy donor with one patient. This clone was counted a few times. This receptor's antigen is unknown. The sample holds no much larger clone one base away, and base qualities are not on file. CDR1 and CDR2 (SGHTS, YDEGEE) derive from the germline V gene. Including the terminal cysteine and phenylalanine, the CDR3 comprises 17 residues. Here the CDR3 DNA is all that survives: 51 bases in frame from base 1. Ends trimmed: V by 3 bases, J by 8 bases; bases unmatched to a gene: 13.

All of the isolated RNA was reverse transcribed with the High Capacity cDNA Reverse Transcription Kit, so expressed TCRB transcripts were sequenced. Naive, central memory and regulatory T cell samples underwent deep immunoSEQ sequencing, averaging about 3.57 million total reads per sample. Sorted cells were lysed in RLT buffer, and RNA was extracted using DNase-treated RNeasy Micro or Mini kits according to cell number. To prevent cross-contamination, every cell subset was processed on its own, while patient and healthy donor samples were processed together. Using the immunoSEQ multiplex PCR, TCRB sequences were amplified from cDNA into 87-bp fragments spanning the CDR3 region. Sequencing of the amplicons was done on the Illumina HiSeq platform. The original methods were these. PCR bias was corrected computationally using synthetic template baselines, and reads within Hamming distance 2 were collapsed, with unmergeable singletons discarded. Reads were aligned to IMGT to assign V, D and J genes, CDR3 length, and insertions or deletions at six rearrangement sites. Within each subset, clonotype counts were normalized to sorted cell number, and only after that were true diversity and Gini coefficients computed with the tcR R package. Repertoire sharing was quantified using the overlap coefficient calculated on TCRB nucleotide sequences. TCRdb re-hosts the immuneACCESS table, in-frame sequences only. Its copies lack some clones; in the studies checked, an unresolved V gene accounts for under half of them, and the cause for the rest is not known. V, J and clone size reflect that table, while D and trimming were determined from the DNA. The sample table holds approximately 160,000 clones, of which about 9.1% were seen once. The top ten hold 2% to 2.5% of the sample.

The specimen was central memory CD4+ T cells from blood. This chain joins TRBV5-8 to TRBJ2-1; TRBD1 matches 11 bases in the middle. This receptor was taken from a woman aged 18-35 years in good health. This receptor has the CDR3 CASSWGQGGGQFDEQFF. The nucleotide sequence is given as TGTGCCAGCAGCTGGGGACAGGGGGGCGGACAATTCGATGAGCAGTTCTTC. The reference TRBV5-8 and TRBJ2-1 proteins fill in what lies around the CDR3, so the full variable domain reads EAGVTQSPTHLIKTRGQQATLRCSPISGHTSVYWYQQALGLGLQFLLWYDEGEERNRGNFPPRFSGRQFPNYSSELNVNALELEDSALYLCASSWGQGGGQFDEQFFGPGTRLTVL.